This section outlines one T cell receptor beta chain sequence together with its context. Its cognate antigen has yet to be identified. Per-base quality was not reported, and no clone a single base away is much larger than it. This sample was included in a study of control samples from healthy donors and cancer patients (dated by TCRdb to 2018 to 2020). CDR1 and CDR2 are read off the germline V gene (reference sequence) as GTSNPN and SVGIG. CDR3 length: 14 amino acids, cysteine to phenylalanine. Only the CDR3 part of the read is kept: 42 bases, read in frame from the first base. Cut back by 3 bases and 0 bases, the V and J ends lie 12 bases apart. Library creation used the immunoSEQ multiplex PCR assay. TCRdb took over this immuneACCESS table, retaining in-frame rearrangements with V and J assigned. Such tables are incomplete; in checked studies, under half of the missing clones stem from an unresolved V gene, and the remainder is unexplained. Within this sample are over 200,000 clones, with over 75% of them counted one time only. Of the sample, about an eighth is held by the ten largest clones.

The material sequenced was PBMCs. This clonotype originated in a woman aged 55-69 years with lung cancer. The chain links TRBV30 with TRBJ2-7; the D region possibly corresponds to TRBD1 (6 bases align). CDR3 loop: CAWRPGHSSYEQYF. The DNA is as follows: TGTGCCTGGAGGCCGGGACATAGCTCCTACGAGCAGTACTTC.